A single sample is the source of the 10 T cell receptor beta chains below, sequenced in a study of blood T cells in healthy people across ages. PCR was performed a second time for roughly 7 to 12 cycles using a sample-barcoded 5' primer and a J-beta primer mix. One entry per CDR3 protein, called by TCRdb with MiXCR from the 5' RACE reads. Among 1.6 million or so distinct CDR3 sequences listed, about 35% were seen once. Sequenced sample: blood. The receptor set was obtained from a woman aged 25 to 39 in good health.

This clonotype was recorded only once. The chain carries TRBV9 and TRBJ2-3; TRBD2 matches 9 bases. CDR3 size: 17 residues. V lost 3 bases and J lost 2; bases outside the gene matches: 10. CDR1 and CDR2 from the germline V gene are SGDLS and YYNGEE. CDR3 sequence reads: CASSEATSGYPTDTQYF. The CDR3 DNA sequence: TGTGCCAGCAGCGAGGCGACTAGCGGATACCCCACAGATACGCAGTATTTT.

The sample holds a few counts of this clonotype. The chain has TRBV6-1 and TRBJ2-5, with a weak D call TRBD2 (5 bases). The CDR3 totals 16 residues. CDR1 is MNHNS and CDR2 is SASEGT in the germline V gene. Trimming pared 5 bases from V and 3 bases from J, leaving 19 bases between. The CDR3 DNA reads as TGTGCCAGCAGTACCCCGGACTTTTACGATAAAGAGACCCAGTACTTC. Protein sequence: CASSTPDFYDKETQYF.

In the case of this clonotype: This may arise from a read error, as a much more abundant clone is one base away. V is TRBV20-1 and J is TRBJ1-1; no clear D. V was pared by 4 bases and J by 0 bases, with 12 bases between. Germline V CDR1 and CDR2: DFQATT, SNEGSKA (reference sequence). This CDR3 spans 14 amino acids. The DNA of the CDR3 is TGCAGTGCTAAAGATCTACAGTTGAACACTGAAGCTTTCTTT. Translating gives CSAKDLQLNTEAFF.

V and J are TRBV2 and TRBJ1-5, with 8 bases aligning to TRBD1. Germline-derived CDR1 and CDR2 are SNHLY and FYNNEI. The V segment lost 3 bases and the J segment 6 bases; nucleotides outside the gene matches: 4. The CDR3 length is 14 residues. The CDR3 DNA sequence: TGTGCCAGCAGTGACTTGACAGGGGTTCAGCCCCAGCATTTT. Amino acids: CASSDLTGVQPQHF.

In this sample, this clonotype turned up a few times. The chain joins TRBV7-9 to TRBJ2-7, with 10 bases lining up with TRBD1. The CDR3 has 15 residues. With 6 bases clipped from V and 3 bases from J, the junction kept 8 bases outside the gene matches. Germline V gene data show CDR1 as SEHNR and CDR2 as FQNEAQ (reference sequence). CDR3 protein: CASSRVGQGYYEQYF. The DNA for the CDR3 is TGTGCCAGCAGTCGAGTGGGACAGGGGTACTACGAGCAGTACTTC.

The chain recombines TRBV20-1 with TRBJ2-7; D is uncertain. With 1 base removed from V and 2 bases from J, the gap between germline ends came to 12 bases. CDR1 DFQATT and CDR2 SNEGSKA come from the germline V gene (reference sequence). The length of the CDR3 is 14 residues. In DNA, the CDR3 is TGCAGTGCTAGAGGTCTGACGGCAACCTACGAGCAGTACTTC. Protein sequence: CSARGLTATYEQYF.

This clonotype was seen more than once but under ten times. The rearrangement uses TRBV7-3 and TRBJ2-1; a possible D gene is TRBD2 (5 bases). The CDR3 is made up of 19 amino acids. CDR1 SGHTA and CDR2 FQGTGA come from the germline V gene. With 1 base removed from V and 0 bases from J, the gap between germline ends came to 19 bases. The CDR3 DNA is TGTGCCAGCAGCTTAAGAGGCTCTCCCCGGGGAGCCTCCTACAATGAGCAGTTCTTC. Translated: CASSLRGSPRGASYNEQFF.

The chain carries TRBV6-1 and TRBJ1-2; D unclear. Per germline, CDR1 MNHNS and CDR2 SASEGT. Trimming stripped 1 base from V and 0 bases from J, with 9 bases between. This CDR3 spans 15 amino acids. The DNA for the CDR3 is TGTGCCAGCAGTGAAGGACCGGCAGCTAACTATGGCTACACCTTC. Translation gives CASSEGPAANYGYTF.

This clonotype was counted a few times. The DNA for the CDR3 is TGCGCCAGCAGCTTGGCCACAGGGGGCCCAGATACGCAGTATTTT. The encoded protein is CASSLATGGPDTQYF. The chain employs TRBV5-1 and TRBJ2-3; 9 positions match TRBD1. Germline V lookup: CDR1 SGHRS, CDR2 YFSETQ. The CDR3 is made up of 15 amino acids. Germline trimming cut 0 bases from V and 4 bases from J; bases unmatched to any gene: 3. The full variable domain, rest sourced from reference TRBV5-1 and TRBJ2-3, is KAGVTQTPRYLIKTRGQQVTLSCSPISGHRSVSWYQQTPGQGLQFLFEYFSETQRNKGNFPGRFSGRQFSNSRSEMNVSTLELGDSALYLCASSLATGGPDTQYFGPGTRLTVL.

The chain recombines TRBV7-2 with TRBJ2-2; 8 nucleotides line up with TRBD1. J was trimmed by 4 bases and V by 4 bases; bases with no gene match: 8. CDR1 and CDR2 (germline): SGHTA, FQGNSA. The CDR3 has 16 residues. CDR3 residues: CASSSHRTGPTGELFF. The CDR3, as DNA: TGTGCCAGCAGCTCGCATAGGACAGGGCCCACCGGGGAGCTGTTTTTT.